What follows are 6 T cell receptor beta chains derived from one specimen sequenced in a study of T-cell memory formation after mild COVID-19 (dated by TCRdb to the early 2020s). Library generation was performed with 5' RACE. Sequencing was carried out with an Illumina NovaSeq 6000. TCRdb reprocessed the public reads (quality trimming at Q25 with fastp, clone calling with MiXCR) and kept in-frame beta chains. Each entry is one CDR3 protein sequence, shown with its most common DNA and genes. The sample table holds approximately 270,000 distinct CDR3 sequences, of which about 16% were seen once. Together, the top ten hold roughly 20% of the sample. The specimen sequenced was PBMCs or a T cell subset sorted from them (not recorded which). The receptors here all came from a young man who had mild COVID-19 (a few samples of this study predate the infection). The sample titles of this study are shuffled in the database, so cell type and time point are left out; the donor was told from shared clones.

The chain combines TRBV19 with TRBJ2-2; weak D call: TRBD2 (5 bases). This CDR3 is built from 13 residues. Between the trimmed V and J ends, which lost 3 bases and 6 bases, there was a span of 8 bases. CDR1 is LNHDA, CDR2 SQIVND, per germline (reference sequence). The CDR3 DNA reads TGTGCCAGTAGTATTTTGGGAGCCGGGGAGCTGTTTTTT. Amino acid sequence: CASSILGAGELFF.

The chain recombines TRBV25-1 with TRBJ2-1; 8 nucleotides align to TRBD1. Germline V lookup: CDR1 MGHDK, CDR2 SYGVNS. J gave up 1 base and V 1 base, and 6 bases lay outside the gene matches. The CDR3 consists of 17 residues. For the CDR3, the DNA is TGTGCCAGCAGTGAATTAATCACAGGGGGTTCCTACAATGAGCAGTTCTTC. Its protein is CASSELITGGSYNEQFF.

This clonotype was picked up a small number of times. This chain joins TRBV7-3 and TRBJ2-5, with 8 bases fitting TRBD2. This CDR3 comprises 17 residues. Germline CDR1 is SGHTA and CDR2 is FQGTGA. Trimming at V came to 0 bases and at J to 5 bases, leaving 11 bases not matched to a gene. The CDR3 sequence: CASSLTSGLAGRETQYF. The CDR3 DNA sequence: TGTGCCAGCAGCTTAACGTCCGGCTTAGCGGGGAGGGAGACCCAGTACTTC.

The chain is built from TRBV28 and TRBJ2-5; 7 bases agree with TRBD1. CDR1 and CDR2 (germline): MDHEN, SYDVKM. V shed 4 bases, J shed 1 base, and the junction held 9 bases outside the gene matches. CDR3 length equals 16 residues. The CDR3 bases are TGTGCCAGCAGTTCATACGGGACAGAGCGCCAAGAGACCCAGTACTTC. It encodes CASSSYGTERQETQYF.

The V gene is TRBV24-1, the J gene TRBJ2-5; possible D gene TRBD1, 6 bases. Germline loops: CDR1 KGHDR, CDR2 SFDVKD. There are 16 residues in the CDR3. V lost 3 bases and J lost 0, with 13 bases in between. The CDR3 DNA sequence: TGTGCCACCAGTGATGGACAGTCCCCGTACCAAGAGACCCAGTACTTC. As protein: CATSDGQSPYQETQYF.

This clonotype was seen a few times. The chain recombines TRBV10-1 with TRBJ2-1; 8 nucleotides align to TRBD2. The CDR3 is made up of 16 amino acids. After removal of 1 base from V and 4 bases from J, the junction contained 6 bases not matched to a gene. The germline V gene encodes CDR1 WNHNN and CDR2 SYGVQD (reference sequence). The CDR3 loop reads CASSELERGLYNEQFF. Here the CDR3 DNA reads TGCGCCAGCAGTGAGTTGGAGCGGGGGTTATACAATGAGCAGTTCTTC.